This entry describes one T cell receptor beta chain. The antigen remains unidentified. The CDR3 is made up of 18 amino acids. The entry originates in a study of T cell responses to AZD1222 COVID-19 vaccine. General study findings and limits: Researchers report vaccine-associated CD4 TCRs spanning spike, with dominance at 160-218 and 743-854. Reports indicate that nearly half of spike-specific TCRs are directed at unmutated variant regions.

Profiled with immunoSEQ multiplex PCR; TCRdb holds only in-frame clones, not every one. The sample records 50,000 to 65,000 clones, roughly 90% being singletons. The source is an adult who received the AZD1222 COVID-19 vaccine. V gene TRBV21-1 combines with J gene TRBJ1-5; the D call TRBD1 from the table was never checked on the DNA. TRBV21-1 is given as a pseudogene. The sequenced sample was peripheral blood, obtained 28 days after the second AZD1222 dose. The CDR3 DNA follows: TGTGCCAGCAGCAAGAGGGACACAGGGATTTATAGCAATCAGCCCCAGCATTTT. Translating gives CASSKRDTGIYSNQPQHF.